Listed below are T cell receptor beta chains from one sample, sequenced in a study of blood T cell repertoires in COVID-19. Only in-frame clones appear in the TCRdb table, and some are missing; sequencing was by immunoSEQ multiplex PCR. The profile shows approximately 150,000 clones, around four fifths of them singletons. The sequencing input was PBMCs or T cells enriched from blood (not recorded which). These receptors were obtained from a man aged 70-80 years who had been exposed to COVID-19. Both conserved end residues are part of each CDR3. Each record gives: V gene, clone size, D gene, J gene, CDR3 DNA, CDR3 protein. The D gene is left open where the match is weak. Clone size is shown for a subset of rows, as once, few, many or a class of expanded clone.

V: TRBV6-5; size: .; D: TRBD1; J: TRBJ2-3; DNA: TGTGCCAGCAGTTTACAGGGGTTCACAGATACGCAGTATTTT; CDR3: CASSLQGFTDTQYF
V: TRBV9; size: .; D: TRBD2; J: TRBJ2-1; DNA: TGTGCCAGCAGCTCGACTAGCGGGGGTCCCCCGGCGGAGCAGTTCTTC; CDR3: CASSSTSGGPPAEQFF
V: TRBV18; size: .; D: .; J: TRBJ1-2; DNA: TGTGCCAGCTCACCCGGAGTAGTGGACTTTGGCTACACCTTC; CDR3: CASSPGVVDFGYTF
V: TRBV7-9; size: .; D: .; J: TRBJ2-3; DNA: TGTGCCAGCAGCTCCTCCGGGAGAAGCACAGATACGCAGTATTTT; CDR3: CASSSSGRSTDTQYF
V: TRBV2; size: few; D: TRBD2; J: TRBJ2-7; DNA: TGTGCCAGCAGTGAGGGTGCGGGAGGATCGAACGAGCAGTACTTC; CDR3: CASSEGAGGSNEQYF
V: TRBV5-5; size: .; D: TRBD1; J: TRBJ1-5; DNA: TGTGCCAGCAGCTCGACCACAGGGGCCAATCAGCCCCAGCATTTT; CDR3: CASSSTTGANQPQHF
V: TRBV18; size: .; D: .; J: TRBJ2-7; DNA: TGTGCCAGCTCACCATCCCGAGCCTACGAGCAGTACTTC; CDR3: CASSPSRAYEQYF
V: TRBV2; size: .; D: TRBD1; J: TRBJ1-1; DNA: TGTGCCAGCATCCTACAGGGGTATGAAGCTTTCTTT; CDR3: CASILQGYEAFF
V: TRBV5-1; size: .; D: TRBD2; J: TRBJ2-3; DNA: TGCGCCAGCAGCTTAGGACTAGCAGCAGATACGCAGTATTTT; CDR3: CASSLGLAADTQYF
V: TRBV7-2; size: .; D: .; J: TRBJ1-2; DNA: TGTGCCAGCAGCCCCCAGTCGGGAACATCAGCTAACTATGGCTACACCTTC; CDR3: CASSPQSGTSANYGYTF
V: TRBV28; size: .; D: TRBD1; J: TRBJ1-2; DNA: TGTGCCAGCAGTCTTTTAAGGACAGGGGATGGCTACACCTTC; CDR3: CASSLLRTGDGYTF
V: TRBV28; size: .; D: TRBD1; J: TRBJ1-2; DNA: TGTGCCAGCAGTCCTCTCGGGACAGGGGATGGCTACACCTTC; CDR3: CASSPLGTGDGYTF
V: TRBV28; size: .; D: TRBD1; J: TRBJ2-2; DNA: TGTGCCAGCAGTTTTGTTGGACAGGGGGCTGGGGGGGAGCTGTTTTTT; CDR3: CASSFVGQGAGGELFF
V: TRBV7-2; size: few; D: TRBD1; J: TRBJ1-2; DNA: TGTGCCAGCAGCCCGGGACAGTCGACTAACTATGGCTACACCTTC; CDR3: CASSPGQSTNYGYTF
V: TRBV7-8; size: .; D: TRBD1; J: TRBJ1-6; DNA: TGTGCCAGCAGCGGCCGGGACAGGGTCAGCTCACCCCTCCACTTT; CDR3: CASSGRDRVSSPLHF
V: TRBV6-5; size: .; D: .; J: TRBJ1-4; DNA: TGTGCCAGCAGTTACTCGGGGGGGGGTGAAAAACTGTTTTTT; CDR3: CASSYSGGGEKLFF
V: TRBV29-1; size: .; D: .; J: TRBJ1-1; DNA: TGCAGCGTCTCCCCCGGGGGGAACACTGAAGCTTTCTTT; CDR3: CSVSPGGNTEAFF
V: TRBV3-1/TRBV3-2; size: few; D: TRBD1; J: TRBJ1-2; DNA: TGTGCCAGCAGCCCAGCAGGGGGAATCTATGGCTACACCTTC; CDR3: CASSPAGGIYGYTF
V: TRBV9; size: .; D: TRBD2; J: TRBJ2-2; DNA: TGTGCCAGCAGCGTAGCGAGCGGGGGGGCCCCCGGGGAGCTGTTTTTT; CDR3: CASSVASGGAPGELFF
V: TRBV25-1; size: once; D: TRBD1; J: TRBJ1-1; DNA: TGTGCCAGCAGGGAACAGGGGGCTAGGACTGAAGCTTTCTTT; CDR3: CASREQGARTEAFF
V: TRBV3-1/TRBV3-2; size: .; D: .; J: TRBJ1-1; DNA: TGTGCCAGCAGCGTCCGGGACTCGGGAATGAACACTGAAGCTTTCTTT; CDR3: CASSVRDSGMNTEAFF
V: TRBV28; size: .; D: TRBD2; J: TRBJ2-5; DNA: TGTGCCAGCAGTTTCCTCGGGGGGGCAGGTGACCAAGAGACCCAGTACTTC; CDR3: CASSFLGGAGDQETQYF
V: TRBV5-6; size: .; D: .; J: TRBJ1-2; DNA: TGTGCCAGCAGCCCCGGGACTTCGGGCTACACCTTC; CDR3: CASSPGTSGYTF
V: TRBV28; size: .; D: .; J: TRBJ1-1; DNA: TGTGCCAGCAGTCCACTAGGGACTGAAGCTTTCTTT; CDR3: CASSPLGTEAFF
V: TRBV7-2; size: few; D: .; J: TRBJ1-5; DNA: TGTGCCAGCAGCGTAGATGTGGCTCAGCCCCAGCATTTT; CDR3: CASSVDVAQPQHF
V: TRBV10-3; size: .; D: .; J: TRBJ2-7; DNA: TGTGCCAAACCCTTACTATCCTCCTACGAGCAGTACTTC; CDR3: CAKPLLSSYEQYF
V: TRBV19; size: .; D: TRBD1; J: TRBJ2-7; DNA: TGTGCCAGTAGGCACCGGACAGGGGGGGGTGAGCAGTACTTC; CDR3: CASRHRTGGGEQYF